This T cell receptor (beta chain) was obtained from a study of neurological immune-mediated disorders. The sorted libraries drew on 910,000 or so T cells that were CD4+ or CD8+. In this sample, this clonotype turned up many times. J was trimmed by 0 bases and V by 6 bases; bases with no gene match: 5. CDR1 and CDR2 (germline): SGHKS, YYEKEE (reference sequence). The CDR3 sequence is 14 residues long. TCRdb recomputed calls from the 5' RACE reads with MiXCR, one row per CDR3 protein. The table shows 45,000 or so distinct CDR3 sequences, with around 6% occurring only once. The chain employs TRBV5-5 and TRBJ1-2, with 7 bases aligning to TRBD1. The sequenced sample was CD4+ T cells from blood. The receptor was derived from a middle-aged woman in good health. The CDR3 coding sequence is TGTGCCAGCACCGGGACAGCCTCTAACTATGGCTACACCTTC. Its translation: CASTGTASNYGYTF.